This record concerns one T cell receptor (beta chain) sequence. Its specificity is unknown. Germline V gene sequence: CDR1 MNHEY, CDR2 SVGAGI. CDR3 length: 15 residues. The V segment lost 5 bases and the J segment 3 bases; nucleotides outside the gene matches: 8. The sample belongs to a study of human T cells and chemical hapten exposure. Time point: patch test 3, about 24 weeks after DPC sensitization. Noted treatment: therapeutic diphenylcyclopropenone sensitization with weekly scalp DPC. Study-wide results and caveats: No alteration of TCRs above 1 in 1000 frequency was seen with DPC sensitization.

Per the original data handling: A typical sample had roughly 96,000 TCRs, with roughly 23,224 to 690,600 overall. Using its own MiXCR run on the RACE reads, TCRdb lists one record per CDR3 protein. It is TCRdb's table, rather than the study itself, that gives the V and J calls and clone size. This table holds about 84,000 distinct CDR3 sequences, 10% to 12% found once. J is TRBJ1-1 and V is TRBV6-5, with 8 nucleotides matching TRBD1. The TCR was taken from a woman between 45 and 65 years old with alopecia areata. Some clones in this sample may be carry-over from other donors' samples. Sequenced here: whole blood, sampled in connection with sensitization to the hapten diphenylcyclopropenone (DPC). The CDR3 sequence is CASSRRQGMDTEAFF. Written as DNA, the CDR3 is TGTGCCAGCAGTCGTCGACAGGGGATGGACACTGAAGCTTTCTTT.